One and the same sample provided the 5 T cell receptor beta chains below, sequenced in a study of cytomegalovirus exposure and HLA in healthy donors. The PCR had 60 Vbeta and 13 Jbeta primers. TCRdb's table, derived via immunoSEQ multiplex PCR, lists solely in-frame clones and lacks some. The repertoire holds approximately 120,000 clones, with around 82% as singletons. Sequencing was carried out using PBMCs. Every receptor here comes from a female donor in good health and CMV-seronegative.

J is TRBJ1-1 and V is TRBV18; 7 bases agree with TRBD1. This CDR3 contains 16 residues. Unmatched junction bases numbered 8, after V lost 3 bases and J lost 1 base. Per the germline V gene, CDR1 is KGHSH and CDR2 is LQKENI. DNA for the CDR3: TGTGCCAGCTCACCCCGGGAAGGGGGCAGGAACACTGAAGCTTTCTTT. The encoded protein is CASSPREGGRNTEAFF.

The chain links TRBV29-1 to TRBJ2-7, with a tentative D call TRBD1 (6 bases). The CDR3 runs 14 residues. V was clipped by 3 bases and J by 2 bases, with 14 bases between them. Germline V gene lookup returns CDR1 SQVTM and CDR2 ANQGSEA. CDR3 DNA: TGCAGCGTTGAGAAACAGGGCCTAACCTACGAGCAGTACTTC. The encoded protein is CSVEKQGLTYEQYF.

The V gene is TRBV25-1, the J gene TRBJ2-7; 10 positions match TRBD1. V was clipped by 4 bases and J by 5 bases; unmatched bases: 8. The germline V gene has CDR1 MGHDK and CDR2 SYGVNS. The CDR3 sequence is 15 residues long. The CDR3 spells CASSAPGQGRDEQYF. The CDR3 nucleotides read TGTGCCAGCAGTGCTCCGGGACAGGGGCGGGACGAGCAGTACTTC.

V and J are TRBV6-1 and TRBJ2-1; 10 positions match TRBD2. Trimming removed 2 bases from V and 3 bases from J; junction bases left unmatched: 1. The V gene's germline CDR1 is MNHNS and CDR2 SASEGT. CDR3 length: 15 residues. CDR3 protein: CASSELAGVYNEQFF. The CDR3 bases are TGTGCCAGCAGTGAACTAGCGGGAGTCTACAATGAGCAGTTCTTC.

The J gene is TRBJ1-5, the V gene TRBV19, with D tentatively TRBD1 (5 bases). V was clipped by 4 bases and J by 4 bases, with 20 bases between them. This CDR3 contains 17 residues. In germline, CDR1 is LNHDA, CDR2 SQIVND (reference sequence). In nucleotides, the CDR3 is TGTGCCAGTAGTACCGTAAGAACGACAGATATTAATCAGCCCCAGCATTTT. This translates into CASSTVRTTDINQPQHF.